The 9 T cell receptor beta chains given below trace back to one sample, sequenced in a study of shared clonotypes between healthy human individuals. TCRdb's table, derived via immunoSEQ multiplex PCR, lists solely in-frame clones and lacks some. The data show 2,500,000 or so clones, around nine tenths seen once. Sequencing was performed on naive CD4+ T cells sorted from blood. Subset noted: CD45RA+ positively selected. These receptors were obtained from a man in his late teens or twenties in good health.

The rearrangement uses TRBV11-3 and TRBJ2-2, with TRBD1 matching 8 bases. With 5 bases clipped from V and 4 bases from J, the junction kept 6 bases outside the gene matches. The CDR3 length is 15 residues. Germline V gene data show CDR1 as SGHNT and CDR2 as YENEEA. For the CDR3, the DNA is TGTGCCAGCAGCCGGACAGGGAAAGGCACCGGGGAGCTGTTTTTT. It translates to CASSRTGKGTGELFF.

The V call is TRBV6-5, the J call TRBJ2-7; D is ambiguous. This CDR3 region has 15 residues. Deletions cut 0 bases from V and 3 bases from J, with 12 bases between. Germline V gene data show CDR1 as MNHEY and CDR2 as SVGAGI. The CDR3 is CASSYSVLGDYEQYF. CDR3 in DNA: TGTGCCAGCAGTTACTCTGTGCTTGGGGACTACGAGCAGTACTTC.

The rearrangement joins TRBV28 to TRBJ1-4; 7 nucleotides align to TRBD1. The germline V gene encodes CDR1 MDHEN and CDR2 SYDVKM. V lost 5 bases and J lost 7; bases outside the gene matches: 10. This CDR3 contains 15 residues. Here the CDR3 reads CASSRQGNYGEKLFF. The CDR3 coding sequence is TGTGCCAGCAGTAGACAGGGTAATTACGGTGAAAAACTGTTTTTT.

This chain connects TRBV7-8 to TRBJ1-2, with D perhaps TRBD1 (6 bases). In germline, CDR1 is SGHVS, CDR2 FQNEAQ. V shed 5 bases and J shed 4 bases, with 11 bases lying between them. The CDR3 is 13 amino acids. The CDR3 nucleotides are TGTGCCAGCAGCCCCGACAGGTTCTATGGCTACACCTTC. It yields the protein CASSPDRFYGYTF.

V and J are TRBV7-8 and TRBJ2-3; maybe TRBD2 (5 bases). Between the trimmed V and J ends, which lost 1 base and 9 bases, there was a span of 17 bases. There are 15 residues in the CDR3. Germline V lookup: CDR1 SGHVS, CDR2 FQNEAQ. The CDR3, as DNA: TGTGCCAGCAGCTTAGGTCCAGCGGCAGTAGGCACGCAGTATTTT. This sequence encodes CASSLGPAAVGTQYF.

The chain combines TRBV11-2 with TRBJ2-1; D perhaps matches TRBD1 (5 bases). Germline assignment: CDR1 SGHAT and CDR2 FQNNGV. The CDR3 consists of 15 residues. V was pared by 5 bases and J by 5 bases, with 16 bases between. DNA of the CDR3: TGTGCCAGCAGCCCTCAGGGCAGGAATAACAATGAGCAGTTCTTC. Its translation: CASSPQGRNNNEQFF.

CDR3 residues: CASSPPQGSEQFF. The DNA for the CDR3 is TGTGCCAGCTCACCACCGCAGGGGAGTGAGCAGTTCTTC. The genes are TRBV18 and TRBJ2-1; D is possibly TRBD1 (6 bases). The V gene lost 0 bases and the J gene lost 9 bases, with 9 bases spanning the gap. This CDR3 spans 13 amino acids. The germline gives CDR1 KGHSH, CDR2 LQKENI.

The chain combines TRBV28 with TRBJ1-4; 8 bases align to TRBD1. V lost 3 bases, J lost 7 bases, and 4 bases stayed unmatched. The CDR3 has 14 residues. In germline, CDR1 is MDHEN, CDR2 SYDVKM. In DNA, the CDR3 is TGTGCCAGCAGTTTCTCGACAGGGGTTGAAAAACTGTTTTTT. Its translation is CASSFSTGVEKLFF.

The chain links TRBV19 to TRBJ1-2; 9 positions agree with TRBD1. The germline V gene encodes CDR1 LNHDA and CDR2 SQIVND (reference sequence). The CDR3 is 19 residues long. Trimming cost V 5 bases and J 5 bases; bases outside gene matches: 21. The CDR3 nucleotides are TGTGCCAGTAGTTCGTCCTCCGGGACAGGGAAAGGGGGTCGGTATGGCTACACCTTC. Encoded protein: CASSSSSGTGKGGRYGYTF.